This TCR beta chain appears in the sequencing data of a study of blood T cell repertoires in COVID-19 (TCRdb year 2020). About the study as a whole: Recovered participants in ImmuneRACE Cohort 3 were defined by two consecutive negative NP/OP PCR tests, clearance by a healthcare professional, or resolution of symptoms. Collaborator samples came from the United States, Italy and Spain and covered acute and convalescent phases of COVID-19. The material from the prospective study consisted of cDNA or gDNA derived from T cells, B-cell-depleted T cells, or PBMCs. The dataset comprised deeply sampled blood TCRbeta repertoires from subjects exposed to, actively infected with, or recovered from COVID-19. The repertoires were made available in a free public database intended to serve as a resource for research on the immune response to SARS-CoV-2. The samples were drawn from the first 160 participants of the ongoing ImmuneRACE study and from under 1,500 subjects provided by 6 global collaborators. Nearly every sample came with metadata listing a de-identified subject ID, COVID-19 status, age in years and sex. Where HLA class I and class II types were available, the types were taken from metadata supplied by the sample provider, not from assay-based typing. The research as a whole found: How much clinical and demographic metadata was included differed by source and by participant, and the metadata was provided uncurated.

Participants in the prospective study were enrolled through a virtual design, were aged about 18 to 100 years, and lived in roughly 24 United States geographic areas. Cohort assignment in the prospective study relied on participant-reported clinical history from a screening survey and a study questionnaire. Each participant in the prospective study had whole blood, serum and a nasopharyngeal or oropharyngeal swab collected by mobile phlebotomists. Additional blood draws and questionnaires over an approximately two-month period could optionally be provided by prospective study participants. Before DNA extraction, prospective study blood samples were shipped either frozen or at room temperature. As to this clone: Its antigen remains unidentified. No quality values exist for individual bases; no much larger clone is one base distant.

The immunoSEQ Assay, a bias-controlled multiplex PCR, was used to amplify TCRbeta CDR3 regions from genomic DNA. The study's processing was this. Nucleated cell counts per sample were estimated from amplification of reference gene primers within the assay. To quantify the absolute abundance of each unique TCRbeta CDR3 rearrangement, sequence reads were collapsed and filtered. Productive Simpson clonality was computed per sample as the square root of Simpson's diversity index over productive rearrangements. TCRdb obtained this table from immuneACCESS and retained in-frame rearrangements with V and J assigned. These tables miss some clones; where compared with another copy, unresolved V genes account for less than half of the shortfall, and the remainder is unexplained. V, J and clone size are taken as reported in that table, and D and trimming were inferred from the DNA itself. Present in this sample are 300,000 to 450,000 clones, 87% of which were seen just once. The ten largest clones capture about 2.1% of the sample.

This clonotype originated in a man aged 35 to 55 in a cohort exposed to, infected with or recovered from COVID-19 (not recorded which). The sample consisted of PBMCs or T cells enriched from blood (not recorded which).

The CDR3 amino acid sequence is: CASSLDGQGGETQYF. The DNA is as follows: TGTGCCAGCAGCTTAGACGGCCAGGGGGGAGAGACCCAGTACTTC. The rearrangement combines TRBV7-9 with TRBJ2-5, with TRBD1 as a weak D call on 7 bases. Reading from cysteine to phenylalanine, the CDR3 counts 15 amino acids. The sequence is cut down to CDR3 DNA, 45 bases in frame from base 1. A distance of 13 bases separates the germline ends of V and J, which lose 1 base and 4 bases respectively. The germline V gene (reference sequence) provides CDR1 SEHNR and CDR2 FQNEAQ.